The present TCR beta chain was sequenced within a study of cytomegalovirus exposure and HLA in healthy donors. Trimming took 5 bases from V and 5 from J; bases not matched to a gene: 10. CDR3 size: 15 residues. The V gene's germline CDR1 is LNHDA and CDR2 SQIVND (reference sequence). The PCR contained 60 Vbeta and 13 Jbeta primers. TCRdb's copy holds only in-frame clones and misses some; the assay was immunoSEQ multiplex PCR. The sample has over 75,000 clones; approximately 84% are singletons. This receptor was taken from a woman in her forties or fifties in good health and CMV-seronegative. The sequenced material came from PBMCs. This rearrangement joins TRBV19 to TRBJ1-1; 8 bases match TRBD1. The CDR3: CASSLRQGITTEAFF. The CDR3 nucleotides are TGTGCCAGTAGTCTTAGACAGGGGATTACAACTGAAGCTTTCTTT.